The rows below give T cell receptor beta chains drawn from one sample of a study of T-cell memory formation after mild COVID-19. TCRdb recomputed calls from the 5' RACE reads with MiXCR, one row per CDR3 protein. The sample has approximately 430,000 distinct CDR3 sequences, around a quarter seen once; the top ten hold about an eighth. Sequences were obtained from PBMCs or a T cell subset sorted from them (not recorded which). These receptors were obtained from an adult woman who had mild COVID-19 (a few samples of this study predate the infection). Cell type and time point are not known. CDR3s include the opening cysteine and the closing phenylalanine or tryptophan. The order of the fields is V gene, clone size, D gene, J gene, CDR3 protein, CDR3 DNA. A D gene is named only where the DNA matches it firmly. Clone sizes are given selectively: once, few, many, or a class where the clone is expanded.

TRBV4-2	.	.	TRBJ1-5	CASSQVIGVSNQPQHF	TGTGCCAGCAGCCAAGTAATAGGGGTTAGCAATCAGCCCCAGCATTTT
TRBV3-1	.	.	TRBJ1-3	CASSPNRWLGGNTIYF	TGTGCCAGCAGCCCCAACAGGTGGTTGGGCGGAAACACCATATATTTT
TRBV12-3/TRBV12-4	few	TRBD2	TRBJ2-7	CASSAGLAGHRIYEQYF	TGTGCCAGCAGTGCCGGACTAGCGGGACACCGAATCTACGAGCAGTACTTC
TRBV20-1	.	.	TRBJ2-1	CSARGEGVDEQFF	TGCAGTGCTAGAGGTGAAGGTGTGGATGAGCAGTTCTTC
TRBV3-1	.	.	TRBJ2-2	CASSPRDSTNTGELFF	TGTGCCAGCAGCCCGCGGGACAGCACGAACACCGGGGAGCTGTTTTTT
TRBV4-1	few	TRBD1	TRBJ2-7	CASSQGRGLNEQYF	TGCGCCAGCAGCCAAGGCAGGGGGCTCAACGAGCAGTACTTC
TRBV7-2	.	.	TRBJ2-7	CASSLTPGFIYEQYF	TGTGCCAGCAGCTTAACGCCGGGATTCATCTACGAGCAGTACTTC
TRBV5-1	.	.	TRBJ2-5	CASSYKTGGETQYF	TGCGCCAGCAGCTACAAGACCGGAGGGGAGACCCAGTACTTC
TRBV7-9	.	TRBD2	TRBJ2-1	CATAPLGLAGGHEQFF	TGTGCCACTGCGCCACTCGGACTAGCGGGAGGGCATGAGCAGTTCTTC
TRBV4-2	.	TRBD2	TRBJ2-5	CASSPDGTKDQETQYF	TGTGCCAGCAGCCCCGACGGGACTAAGGATCAAGAGACCCAGTACTTC
TRBV7-2	many	.	TRBJ2-6	CASSPGSGGANVLTF	TGTGCCAGCAGCCCAGGAAGTGGTGGGGCCAACGTCCTGACTTTC
TRBV4-2	.	TRBD1	TRBJ2-2	CASSPSLLRQGPGELFF	TGTGCCAGCAGCCCGTCATTATTGAGACAGGGACCCGGGGAGCTGTTTTTT
TRBV5-1	.	.	TRBJ2-1	CASSLQVNEQFF	TGCGCCAGCAGTCTACAGGTTAATGAGCAGTTCTTC
TRBV27	.	.	TRBJ2-7	CASSLGPNSYEQYF	TGTGCCAGCAGTTTAGGGCCTAACTCCTACGAGCAGTACTTC
TRBV24-1	few	.	TRBJ1-1	CATSDPGTEAFF	TGTGCCACCAGTGACCCCGGGACAGAAGCTTTCTTT
TRBV2	.	.	TRBJ2-7	CASSRRVVLNYEQYF	TGTGCCAGCAGCCGAAGGGTAGTCCTTAACTACGAGCAGTACTTC
TRBV6-2/TRBV6-3	many	TRBD2	TRBJ2-1	CASSPGTSQSNEQFF	TGTGCCAGCAGTCCAGGGACTAGTCAGTCGAATGAGCAGTTCTTC
TRBV5-4	.	.	TRBJ2-7	CASSALDRSHEQYF	TGTGCCAGCAGCGCATTAGACAGGTCCCACGAGCAGTACTTC
TRBV29-1	.	TRBD1	TRBJ2-7	CSVGGTGAYEQYF	TGCAGCGTAGGCGGGACAGGGGCCTACGAGCAGTACTTC
TRBV12-5	.	.	TRBJ2-1	CASGLGQTSNEQFF	TGTGCTAGTGGTTTGGGACAGACCTCCAATGAGCAGTTCTTC
TRBV6-6	.	.	TRBJ2-3	CASSRTHSTDTQYF	TGTGCCAGCAGCCGGACTCATAGCACAGATACGCAGTATTTT
TRBV7-8	many	.	TRBJ2-3	CASSLAEEVEYF	TGTGCCAGCAGCTTAGCCGAGGAGGTGGAGTATTTT
TRBV10-2	few	.	TRBJ2-1	CASIQRVLVDEQFF	TGCGCCAGCATCCAGCGGGTCCTTGTGGATGAGCAGTTCTTC
TRBV6-5	.	TRBD2	TRBJ2-1	CASSQTGTSGKNEQFF	TGTGCCAGCAGCCAAACCGGGACTAGCGGGAAGAATGAGCAGTTCTTC
TRBV11-3	few	.	TRBJ1-1	CASSLEARGEAFF	TGTGCCAGCAGCTTGGAGGCCAGGGGTGAAGCTTTCTTT
TRBV12-3/TRBV12-4	few	.	TRBJ1-6	CASRQGWPYNSPLHF	TGTGCCAGCAGGCAGGGCTGGCCATATAATTCACCCCTCCACTTT
TRBV12-3/TRBV12-4	few	.	TRBJ2-1	CASAWGSGPGTYNEQFF	TGTGCCAGCGCCTGGGGAAGTGGACCCGGGACCTACAATGAGCAGTTCTTC